The 7 T cell receptor beta chains below were found in one sample sequenced in a study of shared clonotypes between healthy human individuals. TCRdb keeps only in-frame clones here, not all; method: immunoSEQ multiplex PCR. The repertoire holds about 820,000 clones, with roughly 92% as singletons. Selected positively for CCR7 and CD45RO-negative, naive CD8 cells excluded terminally differentiated effector memory CD45RA+ cells. The sequencing sample was made of naive CD8+ T cells sorted from blood. These receptors were obtained from a young man in good health.

The J gene is TRBJ2-2, the V gene TRBV28, with 7 bases lining up with TRBD1. This CDR3 spans 19 amino acids. Germline values: CDR1 MDHEN, CDR2 SYDVKM. The ends lost 5 bases at V and 1 base at J; junction bases unmatched: 16. The CDR3 is CASSTGTDSTFLNTGELFF. The CDR3 bases are TGTGCCAGCAGTACCGGGACAGACTCGACCTTCTTGAACACCGGGGAGCTGTTTTTT.

The chain employs TRBV28 and TRBJ1-2; tentatively, D is TRBD1 (6 bases). V was pared by 3 bases and J by 4 bases, with 15 bases between. The V gene's germline CDR1 is MDHEN and CDR2 SYDVKM. The CDR3 extends over 15 amino acids. The CDR3 reads CASSFEATGSYGYTF. The CDR3 coding sequence is TGTGCCAGCAGTTTTGAGGCTACAGGGAGCTATGGCTACACCTTC.

The chain carries TRBV19 and TRBJ1-2; TRBD1 might be the D (6 bases). V gave up 3 bases and J gave up 4 bases, with 21 bases separating them. CDR3 length: 17 residues. The germline V gene has CDR1 LNHDA and CDR2 SQIVND (reference sequence). The CDR3, as DNA: TGTGCCAGTAGTATTTCACCAGGGGCGGTAGTTAGCTATGGCTACACCTTC. Amino acids: CASSISPGAVVSYGYTF.

J is TRBJ1-2 and V is TRBV6-1, with 9 bases matching TRBD1. Germline assignment: CDR1 MNHNS and CDR2 SASEGT. Trimming removed 2 bases from V and 2 bases from J; junction bases left unmatched: 9. The CDR3 is 17 amino acids. CDR3 coding DNA: TGTGCCAGCAGTGAATGGGGGGACAGGGAGGACAACTATGGCTACACCTTC. Protein: CASSEWGDREDNYGYTF.

The chain employs TRBV11-3 and TRBJ2-7, with 9 bases that match TRBD2. Germline V gene data show CDR1 as SGHNT and CDR2 as YENEEA. After removal of 0 bases from V and 3 bases from J, the junction contained 6 bases not matched to a gene. This CDR3 is built from 16 residues. CDR3 bases: TGTGCCAGCAGCTTAGAAGTTTTGCGGGAGGGCTACGAGCAGTACTTC. Encoded protein: CASSLEVLREGYEQYF.

The chain employs TRBV5-8 and TRBJ2-3; 7 bases are shared with TRBD2. The junction had 10 bases not matched to a gene; V was cut back by 5 bases and J by 4 bases. Germline assignment: CDR1 SGHTS and CDR2 YDEGEE. The CDR3 sequence is 15 residues long. CDR3 amino acids: CASRPGTTVADTQYF. The CDR3 bases are TGTGCCAGCAGACCCGGGACTACGGTAGCAGATACGCAGTATTTT.

J is TRBJ2-7 and V is TRBV11-2; no reliable D call. CDR1 is SGHAT, CDR2 FQNNGV, per germline. The CDR3 consists of 13 residues. Trimming took 0 bases from V and 3 from J, leaving 6 bases between them. The CDR3 DNA reads TGTGCCAGCAGCTTAGAGTGGAGCTACGAGCAGTACTTC. Translating gives CASSLEWSYEQYF.